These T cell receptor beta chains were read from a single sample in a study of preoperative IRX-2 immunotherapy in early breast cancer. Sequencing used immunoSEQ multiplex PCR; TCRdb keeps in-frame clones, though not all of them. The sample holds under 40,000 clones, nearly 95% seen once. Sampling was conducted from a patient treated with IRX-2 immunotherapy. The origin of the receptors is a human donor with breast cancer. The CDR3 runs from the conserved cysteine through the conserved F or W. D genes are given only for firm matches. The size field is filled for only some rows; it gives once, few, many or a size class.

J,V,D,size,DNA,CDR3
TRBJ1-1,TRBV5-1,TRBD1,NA,TGCGCCAGCAGCTTGGCTGGGACAGTGAACACTGAAGCTTTCTTT,CASSLAGTVNTEAFF
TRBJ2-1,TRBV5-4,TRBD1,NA,TGTGCCAGCAGCTCCGGGACAGGCCATAATAATGAGCAGTTCTTC,CASSSGTGHNNEQFF
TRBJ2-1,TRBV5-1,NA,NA,TGCGCCAGCAGCTTGGGGAATACCTTCAGTGAGCAGTTCTTC,CASSLGNTFSEQFF
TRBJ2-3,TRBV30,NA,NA,TGTGCCTGGAGTGAGATAGCGGGACAGACGCAGTATTTT,CAWSEIAGQTQYF
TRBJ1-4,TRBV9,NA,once,TGTGCCAGCAGCGGACAGGATGCAACTAATGAAAAACTGTTTTTT,CASSGQDATNEKLFF
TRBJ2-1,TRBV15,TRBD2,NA,TGTGCCACCAGCAGACTGACTAGCGGGGGGTACAATGAGCAGTTCTTC,CATSRLTSGGYNEQFF
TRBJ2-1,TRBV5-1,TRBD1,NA,TGCGCCAGCAGCCCAACCTATGGGACAGTTTACAATGAGCAGTTCTTC,CASSPTYGTVYNEQFF
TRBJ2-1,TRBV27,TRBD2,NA,TGTGCCAGCAGGAGCGGGAGCTTGAGTGAGCAGTTCTTC,CASRSGSLSEQFF
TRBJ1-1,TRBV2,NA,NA,TGTGCCAGCAGTGAAGCGCTTCATGGGAGGGGAGCTTTCTTT,CASSEALHGRGAFF
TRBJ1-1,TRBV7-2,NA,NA,TGTGCCAGCAGCTTAGACGGCATGAACACTGAAGCTTTCTTT,CASSLDGMNTEAFF
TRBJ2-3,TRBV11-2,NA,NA,TGTGCCAGCAGCTTAGATAGATCGGATACGCAGTATTTT,CASSLDRSDTQYF
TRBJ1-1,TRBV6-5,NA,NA,TGTGCCAGCAGTTACCAGGGTGGCGCTGAAGCTTTCTTT,CASSYQGGAEAFF
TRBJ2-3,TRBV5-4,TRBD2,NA,TGTGCCATGACTAGCGGGGGCACCTTGGGCACAGATACGCAGTATTTT,CAMTSGGTLGTDTQYF
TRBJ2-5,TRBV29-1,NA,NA,TGCAGCGTTGAGAAAGAGACCCAGTACTTC,CSVEKETQYF
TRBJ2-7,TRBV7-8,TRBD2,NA,TGTGCCAGCAGGACCTCGGGGCTAGCGGGGGGGAGGGCCTCCTACGAGCAGTACTTC,CASRTSGLAGGRASYEQYF
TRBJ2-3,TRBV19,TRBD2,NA,TGTGCCAGTAGTATCCCCCCATTAACTAGCGGCTTCTCAGATACGCAGTATTTT,CASSIPPLTSGFSDTQYF
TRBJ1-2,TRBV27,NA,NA,TGTGCCAGCAGCTTTGGGAGTGGGGACTATGGCTACACCTTC,CASSFGSGDYGYTF
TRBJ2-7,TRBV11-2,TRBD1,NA,TGTGCCAGCAGCTTTGGACAGGGATCCTACGAGCAGTACTTC,CASSFGQGSYEQYF
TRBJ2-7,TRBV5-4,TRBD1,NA,TGTGCCAGCAGGAAAGGACAGGGATACGAGCAGTACTTC,CASRKGQGYEQYF
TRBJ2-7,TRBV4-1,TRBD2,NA,TGCGCCAGCAGCCATATATTTAGCGGGAGGGACTACGAGCAGTACTTC,CASSHIFSGRDYEQYF
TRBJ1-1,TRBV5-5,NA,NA,TGTGCCAGCAGCCGCCTCGGACCGGCCTCTGCCACTGAAGCTTTCTTT,CASSRLGPASATEAFF
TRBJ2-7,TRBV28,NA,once,TGTGCCAGCAGCCCCCCGAGCGGGCGGCCCTCCTACGAGCAGTACTTC,CASSPPSGRPSYEQYF
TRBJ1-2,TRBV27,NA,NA,TGTGCCAGCAGTTTCGGATCGAGGGTCGATGGCTACACCTTC,CASSFGSRVDGYTF
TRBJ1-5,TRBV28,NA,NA,TGTGCCACCATGGGGGGGGGAAGCAATCAGCCCCAGCATTTT,CATMGGGSNQPQHF
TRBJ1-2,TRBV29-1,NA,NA,TGCAGCGTTGCTCTCGGCCAGACTAACTATGGCTACACCTTC,CSVALGQTNYGYTF
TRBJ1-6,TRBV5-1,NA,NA,TGCGCCAGCAGCTTGGCCGGCTCACACGATAATTCACCCCTCCACTTT,CASSLAGSHDNSPLHF
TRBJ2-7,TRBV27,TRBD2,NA,TGTGCCAGCAGTTTAAGTCTAGCGGGGGCATATTACGAGCAGTACTTC,CASSLSLAGAYYEQYF
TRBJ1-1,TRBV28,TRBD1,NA,TGTGCCAGCAGTCCCACAGGGGTTGAGACTGAAGCTTTCTTT,CASSPTGVETEAFF
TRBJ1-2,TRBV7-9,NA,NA,TGTGCCAGCAGCCTACGACAGGTTTTGAGTGGCTACACCTTC,CASSLRQVLSGYTF
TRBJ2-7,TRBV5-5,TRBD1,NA,TGTGCCAGCAGCTTGGCCAAGGGGACAGGGCTACTAACCTACGAGCAGTACTTC,CASSLAKGTGLLTYEQYF
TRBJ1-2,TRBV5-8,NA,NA,TGTGCCAGCAGCTTGGACACAGCCTCGTCCTATGGCTACACCTTC,CASSLDTASSYGYTF
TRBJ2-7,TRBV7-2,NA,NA,TGTGCCAGCAGCTCACGCTCGGGCTCCTACGAGCAGTACTTC,CASSSRSGSYEQYF
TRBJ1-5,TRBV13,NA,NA,TGTGCCAGCAGCTCCCAGGGGAATCAGCCCCAGCATTTT,CASSSQGNQPQHF